This T cell receptor beta chain was retrieved from a study of control samples from healthy donors and cancer patients. The CDR3 sequence is 15 residues long. Germline assignment: CDR1 MNHEY and CDR2 SVGAGI. The germline V and J ends were trimmed by 4 bases and 1 base, with 11 bases remaining between them. This table comes from immunoSEQ multiplex PCR, and its TCRdb copy is limited to in-frame clones, with some not included. The sample yields approximately 150,000 clones, more than 85% seen once. The chain links TRBV6-5 to TRBJ2-1, with D tentatively TRBD1 or TRBD2 (7 bases each). The TCR was taken from a woman between 40 and 55 years old in good health. Sequencing was done on a sample of blood. The CDR3 bases are TGTGCCAGCAGTTCTCAGGGGGGGTCCTACAATGAGCAGTTCTTC. Translation: CASSSQGGSYNEQFF.